This T cell receptor beta chain appears in the sequencing data of a study of T cell clones after liver transplantation. Germline V gene lookup returns CDR1 SGDLS and CDR2 YYNGEE. There are 14 residues in the CDR3. Trimming removed 4 bases from V and 7 bases from J; junction bases left unmatched: 8. Here immunoSEQ multiplex PCR was the method, and the copy in TCRdb shows in-frame clones only, minus some. The repertoire holds about 70,000 clones, with about 80% as singletons. This clone occurred once. The sequence was obtained from a human patient who received a liver transplant. Some T cells may have come from the graft donor. The sample consisted of CD4+ T cells from blood, taken 12 months after liver transplant. The rearrangement joins TRBV9 to TRBJ2-7; 10 bases match TRBD2. Written as DNA, the CDR3 is TGTGCCAGCAGCACAGCGGGAGGGCCGAGAGAGCAGTACTTC. This encodes CASSTAGGPREQYF.